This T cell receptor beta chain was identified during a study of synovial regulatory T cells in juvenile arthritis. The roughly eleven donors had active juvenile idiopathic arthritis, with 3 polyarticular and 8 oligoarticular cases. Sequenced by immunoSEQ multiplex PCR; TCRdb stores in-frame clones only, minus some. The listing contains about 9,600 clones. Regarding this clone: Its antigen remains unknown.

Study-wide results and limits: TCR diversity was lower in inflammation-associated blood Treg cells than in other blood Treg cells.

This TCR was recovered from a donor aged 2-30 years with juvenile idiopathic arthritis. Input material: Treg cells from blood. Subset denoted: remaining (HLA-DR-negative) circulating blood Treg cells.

CDR3 amino acids: CSVGGGGNQPQHF. The V and J genes are TRBV29-1 and TRBJ1-5. Germline CDR1 reads SQVTM; CDR2 reads ANQGSEA. The CDR3 consists of 13 residues. The coding DNA is unavailable.